The present T cell receptor (beta chain) was sequenced within a study of T cells expressing NK-cell markers. Study overall: Underlying the TCR beta repertoires were sorted CD3+CD56+NKG2C+, CD3+CD56+NKG2C- and CD3+CD56-NKG2C+ T cells. Study-level points and caveats: Also leading the CD3+CD56-NKG2C+ fraction in several donors were these clonotypes. Of the CD8+ T cells in a handful of donors, about 1.0-7.0% belonged to dominant NKG2C+ clonotypes.

This CDR3 spans 14 amino acids. In germline, CDR1 is MGHRA, CDR2 YSYEKL. In generating TCR beta cDNA, 5'RACE template switching with UMIs was used. TCRdb reprocessed the 5' RACE reads and reports one entry per CDR3 protein, with no DNA. The repertoire table contains about 150,000 distinct CDR3 sequences. A remark on this clonotype: Its target is unknown.

Sequencing was done on a sample of blood T cells: a sorted CD56 or NKG2C T cell subset, CD4+ or CD8+ T cells, or bulk PBMC T cells (not recorded which). The sequence came from a woman in her forties or fifties in good health. The chain carries TRBV4-1 and TRBJ2-1; TCRdb designates TRBD1, a call that cannot be tested without DNA. The CDR3 sequence is CASSPPLRDNEQFF.